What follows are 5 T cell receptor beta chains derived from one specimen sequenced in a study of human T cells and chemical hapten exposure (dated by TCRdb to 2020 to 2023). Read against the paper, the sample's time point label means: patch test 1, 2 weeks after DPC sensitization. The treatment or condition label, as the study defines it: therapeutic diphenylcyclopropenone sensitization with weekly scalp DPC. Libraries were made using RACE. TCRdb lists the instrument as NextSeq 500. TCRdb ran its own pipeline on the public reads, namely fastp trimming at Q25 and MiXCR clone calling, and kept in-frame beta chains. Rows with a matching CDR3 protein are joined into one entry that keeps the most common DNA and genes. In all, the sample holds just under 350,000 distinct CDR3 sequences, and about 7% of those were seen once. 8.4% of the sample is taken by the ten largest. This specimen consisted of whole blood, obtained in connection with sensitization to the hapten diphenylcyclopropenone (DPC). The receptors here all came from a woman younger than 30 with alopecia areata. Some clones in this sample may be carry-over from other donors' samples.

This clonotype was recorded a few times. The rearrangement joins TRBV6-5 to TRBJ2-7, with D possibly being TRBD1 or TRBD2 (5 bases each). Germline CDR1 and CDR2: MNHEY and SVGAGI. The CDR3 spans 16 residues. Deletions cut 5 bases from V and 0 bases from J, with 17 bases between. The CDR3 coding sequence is TGTGCCAGCAGTGAACTCCCGGGACGATACTCCTACGAGCAGTACTTC. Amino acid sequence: CASSELPGRYSYEQYF.

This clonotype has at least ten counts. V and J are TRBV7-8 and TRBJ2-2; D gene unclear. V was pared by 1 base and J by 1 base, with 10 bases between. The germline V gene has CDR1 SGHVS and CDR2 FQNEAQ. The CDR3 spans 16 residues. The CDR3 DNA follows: TGTGCCAGCAGCTTAGGGTCTCATTTGAACACCGGGGAGCTGTTTTTT. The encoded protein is CASSLGSHLNTGELFF.

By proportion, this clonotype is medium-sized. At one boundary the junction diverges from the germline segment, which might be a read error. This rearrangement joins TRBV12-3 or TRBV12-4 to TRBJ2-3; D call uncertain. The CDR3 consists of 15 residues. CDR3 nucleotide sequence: TGTGCCACCAGTTCGAGGAGTTCTGCCACAGATACGCAGTATTTT. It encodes CATSSRSSATDTQYF.

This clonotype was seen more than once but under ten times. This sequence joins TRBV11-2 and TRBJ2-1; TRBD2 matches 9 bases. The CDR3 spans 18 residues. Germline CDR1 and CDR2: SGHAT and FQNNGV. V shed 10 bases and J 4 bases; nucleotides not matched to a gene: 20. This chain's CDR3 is CATRNKLPSGGFYNEQFF. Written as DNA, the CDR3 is TGTGCCACCCGAAATAAGCTCCCGAGCGGGGGGTTTTACAATGAGCAGTTCTTC.

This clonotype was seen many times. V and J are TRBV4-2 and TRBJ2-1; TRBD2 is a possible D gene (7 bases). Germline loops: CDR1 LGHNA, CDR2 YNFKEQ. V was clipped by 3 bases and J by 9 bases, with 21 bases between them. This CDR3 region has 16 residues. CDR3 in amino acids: CASSHPEFLGGGEQFF. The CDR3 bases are TGTGCCAGCAGCCACCCCGAATTTTTAGGGGGGGGTGAGCAGTTCTTC.